One sample yielded the 23 T cell receptor beta chains listed below, sequenced in a study of identical twins. In TCRdb, the 5' RACE reads were re-called with MiXCR into one record per CDR3 protein. Among hundreds of thousands of distinct CDR3 sequences listed, more than 6.5% were seen once. These data are also associated with another study on yellow fever vaccine responses in identical twins.

Sample: memory (CD45RO+) T cells sorted from blood. The source of these receptors is a woman in her late teens or twenties in good health.

This clonotype appeared a few times. The chain uses TRBV27 and TRBJ2-7; TRBD1 or TRBD2 may be the D gene (5 bases each). Germline loops: CDR1 MNHEY, CDR2 SMNVEV (reference sequence). This CDR3 has 16 residues. V dropped 7 bases and J dropped 3 bases, with 22 bases sitting between them. This CDR3 is CASTPDGMGPNYEQYF. DNA of the CDR3: TGTGCCAGCACCCCGGACGGAATGGGACCCAACTACGAGCAGTACTTC.

A few counts support this clonotype. The rearrangement joins TRBV7-9 to TRBJ2-3; TRBD2 agrees at 8 bases. CDR3 length equals 15 residues. The V segment lost 5 bases and the J segment 0 bases; nucleotides outside the gene matches: 4. The germline gives CDR1 SEHNR, CDR2 FQNEAQ (reference sequence). The CDR3 protein is CASSPGGTSTDTQYF. CDR3 DNA sequence: TGTGCCAGCAGCCCGGGGGGGACAAGCACAGATACGCAGTATTTT. Based on the CDR3 plus reference TRBV7-9 and TRBJ2-3, the full variable domain is DTGVSQNPRHKITKRGQNVTFRCDPISEHNRLYWYRQTLGQGPEFLTYFQNEAQLEKSRLLSDRFSAERPKGSFSTLEIQRTEQGDSAMYLCASSPGGTSTDTQYFGPGTRLTVL.

This clonotype was detected many times. The chain links TRBV3-1 to TRBJ1-5, with D tentatively TRBD1 (5 bases). V gave up 3 bases and J gave up 3 bases, with 9 bases separating them. In germline, CDR1 is LGHDT, CDR2 YNNKEL (reference sequence). CDR3 length: 14 residues. The CDR3 region has the DNA TGTGCCAGCAGCCAGGAGGGGATCAATCAGCCCCAGCATTTT. It yields the protein CASSQEGINQPQHF.

A few counts support this clonotype. V is TRBV4-1 and J is TRBJ2-5; 14 bases are shared with TRBD2. Germline CDR1 and CDR2: MGHRA and YSYEKL. CDR3 length: 16 residues. V shed 4 bases and J 5 bases; nucleotides not matched to a gene: 6. CDR3 protein: CASSLGLAGVGETQYF. CDR3 DNA: TGCGCCAGCAGCCTGGGACTAGCGGGAGTCGGGGAGACCCAGTACTTC.

Only a few counts were recorded for this clonotype. The rearrangement joins TRBV5-1 to TRBJ1-6, with D possibly TRBD1 on 6 matching bases. The CDR3 runs to 16 residues. Germline V gives CDR1 SGHRS, CDR2 YFSETQ. Trimming shortened V by 7 bases and J by 0 bases, and 14 bases separated the two germline ends. CDR3 DNA sequence: TGCGCCAGCCGCCAAACAGGGAGCTCCTATAATTCACCCCTCCACTTT. Residues: CASRQTGSSYNSPLHF.

There are a few counts of this clonotype. The CDR3 reads CASSSDMTGFSDEQFF. Written as DNA, the CDR3 is TGTGCCAGCAGTTCCGACATGACAGGGTTTTCGGATGAGCAGTTCTTC. The V gene is TRBV6-2 or TRBV6-3, the J gene TRBJ2-1; 7 bases fit TRBD1. V lost 4 bases to trimming and J lost 8 bases; unmatched junction nucleotides: 14. The CDR3 runs to 16 residues. The germline V gene encodes CDR1 MNHEY and CDR2 SVGEGT.

The rearrangement links TRBV5-5 to TRBJ2-3; 10 bases are shared with TRBD2. The germline V gene has CDR1 SGHKS and CDR2 YYEKEE (reference sequence). The CDR3 has 16 residues. Losses at the gene ends were 4 bases for V and 0 bases for J; bases not matched to a gene: 5. The CDR3 DNA reads TGTGCCAGCAGCACTAGCGGGGCTGGGAGCACAGATACGCAGTATTTT. Translating gives CASSTSGAGSTDTQYF.

This clonotype was seen ten or more times. This rearrangement joins TRBV4-1 to TRBJ1-3, with a weak D call TRBD1 (5 bases). Trimming took 2 bases from V and 0 from J, leaving 8 bases between them. The CDR3 has 15 residues. The germline V gene has CDR1 MGHRA and CDR2 YSYEKL. CDR3 region: CASSQQGVSGNTIYF. The CDR3 nucleotides are TGCGCCAGCAGCCAACAGGGTGTCTCTGGAAACACCATATATTTT.

This clonotype was counted many times. The rearrangement uses TRBV7-9 and TRBJ1-1; no clear D gene. Trimming removed 2 bases from V and 1 base from J, with 5 bases in between. CDR3 size: 13 residues. The V gene's germline CDR1 is SEHNR and CDR2 FQNEAQ (reference sequence). CDR3 nucleotides: TGTGCCAGCAGCTTAATTGAGAACACTGAAGCTTTCTTT. This codes for CASSLIENTEAFF.

The table lists this clonotype with a few counts. The chain joins TRBV12-3 or TRBV12-4 to TRBJ1-6; 7 bases align to TRBD1. This CDR3 is 14 amino acids long. Unmatched junction bases numbered 6, after V lost 6 bases and J lost 7 bases. For the CDR3, the DNA is TGTGCCAGCAGAACACAGGGGTCGAATTCACCCCTCCACTTT. Translating it yields CASRTQGSNSPLHF.

The chain couples TRBV7-2 to TRBJ2-5, with D possibly matching TRBD2 (7 bases). The germline V gene encodes CDR1 SGHTA and CDR2 FQGNSA. The length of the CDR3 is 15 residues. V lost 4 bases and J lost 0, with 12 bases in between. CDR3 sequence (DNA): TGTGCCAGCAGCTCGGGGGGCCACTACCAAGAGACCCAGTACTTC. Amino acids: CASSSGGHYQETQYF.

This clonotype was detected a few times. The genes are TRBV27 and TRBJ2-3; D possibly uses TRBD1 or TRBD2 (5 bases each). The CDR3 runs 15 residues. Trimming removed 8 bases at V and 0 bases at J, with 15 bases between. CDR1 is MNHEY and CDR2 is SMNVEV in the germline V gene (reference sequence). The CDR3 bases are TGTGCCAGCGGCTCCCGGGACGGCAGCACAGATACGCAGTATTTT. Its translation is CASGSRDGSTDTQYF.

The chain is built from TRBV28 and TRBJ2-1; the match to TRBD2 covers 13 bases. CDR3 length: 16 amino acids. Germline CDR1 is MDHEN and CDR2 is SYDVKM. The J segment lost 5 bases and the V segment lost 5 bases, leaving 6 bases of the junction unmatched. The CDR3 sequence is CASSTLAGGPNNEQFF. The DNA for the CDR3 is TGTGCCAGCAGTACACTAGCGGGAGGGCCTAACAATGAGCAGTTCTTC.

This clonotype has more than one count but fewer than ten. V is TRBV6-6 and J is TRBJ2-7; D is unresolved. Trimming stripped 4 bases from V and 6 bases from J, with 10 bases between. Germline CDR1 reads MNHNY; CDR2 reads SVGAGI (reference sequence). The CDR3 contains 12 residues. CDR3 loop: CASSLGSLEQYF. The DNA of the CDR3 is TGTGCCAGCAGTTTGGGGTCTCTCGAGCAGTACTTC.

At least ten counts were recorded for this clonotype. The rearrangement joins TRBV6-1 to TRBJ1-5; D remains ambiguous. CDR1 and CDR2 from the germline V gene are MNHNS and SASEGT. The V gene lost 1 base and the J gene lost 7 bases, with 2 bases spanning the gap. The CDR3 length is 11 residues. DNA of the CDR3: TGTGCCAGCAGTGAAGTACAGCCCCAGCATTTT. Encoded protein: CASSEVQPQHF.

The CDR3 is CASSEPGQASSYEQYF. Written as DNA, the CDR3 is TGTGCCAGCAGCGAGCCGGGACAGGCCAGCTCCTACGAGCAGTACTTC. J is TRBJ2-7 and V is TRBV7-9; TRBD1 matches at 8 bases. V dropped 5 bases and J dropped 0; count of bases not matched to a gene: 9. This CDR3 contains 16 residues. The germline V gene has CDR1 SEHNR and CDR2 FQNEAQ (reference sequence).

There are many counts of this clonotype. This chain joins TRBV12-3 or TRBV12-4 and TRBJ1-5; D remains unclear. V shed 5 bases and J shed 5 bases, with 10 bases lying between them. CDR3 length equals 13 residues. CDR3 in amino acids: CASSTQDDQPQHF. The CDR3, as DNA: TGTGCCAGCAGTACCCAGGACGATCAGCCCCAGCATTTT.

The table lists this clonotype with many counts. The rearrangement joins TRBV6-1 to TRBJ2-2; no definite D call. The germline V and J ends were trimmed by 6 bases and 5 bases, with 13 bases remaining between them. The germline CDR1 and CDR2 sequences are MNHNS and SASEGT. This CDR3 is built from 14 residues. CDR3 DNA sequence: TGTGCCAGCAGCAAACTGATGGGGACCGGGGAGCTGTTTTTT. It codes for CASSKLMGTGELFF.

This clonotype was seen more than once but under ten times. This chain uses TRBV9 with TRBJ1-4; TRBD1 is a possible D gene (6 bases). The germline V gene has CDR1 SGDLS and CDR2 YYNGEE. This CDR3 contains 13 residues. The V gene lost 1 base and the J gene lost 13 bases, with 14 bases spanning the gap. The CDR3 here is CASSVFPGGPLFF. DNA of the CDR3: TGTGCCAGCAGCGTATTCCCCGGGGGGCCACTGTTTTTT.

The J gene is TRBJ1-1, the V gene TRBV6-5; TRBD1 matches 7 bases. This CDR3 is 16 amino acids long. Trimming removed 2 bases from V and 4 bases from J; junction bases left unmatched: 10. The germline V gene encodes CDR1 MNHEY and CDR2 SVGAGI. This CDR3 reads CASSYPSLAGGTEAFF. CDR3 DNA: TGTGCCAGCAGTTACCCGTCCTTGGCAGGGGGCACTGAAGCTTTCTTT.

This clonotype has a count of ten or more. The CDR3 sequence: CSAVRGWTSGYNEQFF. The CDR3 DNA follows: TGCAGTGCCGTGCGAGGCTGGACTAGCGGCTACAATGAGCAGTTCTTC. The chain carries TRBV20-1 and TRBJ2-1; 10 positions agree with TRBD2. V lost 6 bases and J lost 3; bases outside the gene matches: 11. Germline V lookup: CDR1 DFQATT, CDR2 SNEGSKA (reference sequence). The CDR3 sequence is 16 residues long.

V usage is TRBV7-2 and J usage is TRBJ1-4; 8 nucleotides line up with TRBD1. The CDR3 is made up of 13 amino acids. Trimming removed 5 bases from V and 10 bases from J; junction bases left unmatched: 6. Per germline, CDR1 SGHTA and CDR2 FQGNSA. The CDR3 reads CASSKDRVGKLFF. For the CDR3, the DNA is TGTGCCAGCAGCAAGGACAGGGTCGGAAAACTGTTTTTT.

The chain joins TRBV5-6 to TRBJ2-3; D uncertain. The V gene lost 2 bases and the J gene lost 2 bases, with 9 bases spanning the gap. CDR1 is SGHDT, CDR2 YYEEEE, per germline. CDR3 length: 14 amino acids. This CDR3 is CASSFQTYTDTQYF. CDR3 bases: TGTGCCAGCAGCTTCCAGACCTACACAGATACGCAGTATTTT.